A single sample is the source of the 18 T cell receptor beta chains below, sequenced in a study of technical replicates of blood from four donors. The protocol was immunoSEQ multiplex PCR, while the TCRdb copy is restricted to in-frame clones and leaves out a portion. Of about 70,000 clones in the sample, 85% to 95% were seen once. Specimen: T cells isolated from PBMCs. These receptors came from a human donor in good health.

To note about this clone: One end of the junction varies from germline; a read error may be responsible. The chain recombines TRBV7-7 with TRBJ2-1; 12 positions match TRBD2. From germline, CDR1 is SSHAT and CDR2 FNYEAQ (reference sequence). CDR3 length equals 16 residues. This CDR3 is CASSLVLTSGGNEQFF. For the CDR3, the DNA is TGTGCTAGCAGCTTAGTCCTGACTAGCGGGGGCAATGAGCAGTTCTTC. Based on the CDR3 plus reference TRBV7-7 and TRBJ2-1, the full variable domain is GAGVSQSPRYKVTKRGQDVTLRCDPISSHATLYWYQQALGQGPEFLTYFNYEAQPDKSGLPSDRFSAERPEGSISTLTIQRTEQRDSAMYRCASSLVLTSGGNEQFFGPGTRLTVL.

The CDR3 region has the DNA TGCGCCAGCAGAGAGGGATCGGCGAACACCGGGGAGCTGTTTTTT. Protein sequence: CASREGSANTGELFF. The rearrangement joins TRBV5-1 to TRBJ2-2, with D maybe TRBD2 (5 bases). Germline V gives CDR1 SGHRS, CDR2 YFSETQ. V was cut by 5 bases and J by 0 bases, with 11 bases left in between. CDR3 length equals 15 residues.

The V and J genes are TRBV14 and TRBJ1-1, with D unclear. Trimming left V 6 bases short and J 0 bases short, with 8 bases between. Germline CDR1 is SGHDN and CDR2 is FVKESK. The CDR3 spans 13 residues. The CDR3 DNA follows: TGTGCCAGCAGAGTCACAGTGAACACTGAAGCTTTCTTT. It translates to CASRVTVNTEAFF.

The rearrangement links TRBV5-1 to TRBJ2-7; 10 positions match TRBD2. Germline V gene lookup returns CDR1 SGHRS and CDR2 YFSETQ. There are 14 residues in the CDR3. The J segment lost 3 bases and the V segment lost 4 bases, leaving 4 bases of the junction unmatched. The CDR3 sequence: CASSLTSGFYEQYF. The CDR3 region has the DNA TGCGCCAGCAGCCTGACTAGCGGGTTCTACGAGCAGTACTTC.

The V and J genes are TRBV29-1 and TRBJ2-1; 8 bases are a match to TRBD2. The V and J ends lost 1 base and 0 bases, in that order; junction bases with no gene match: 2. This CDR3 contains 15 residues. CDR1 is SQVTM and CDR2 is ANQGSEA in the germline V gene. The CDR3 protein is CSVEGGLVSYNEQFF. The CDR3 region has the DNA TGCAGCGTTGAAGGGGGACTAGTCTCCTACAATGAGCAGTTCTTC.

In DNA, the CDR3 is TGTGCCAGCAGTTTTGAGGGCGGCACCGGGGAGCTGTTTTTT. Translation gives CASSFEGGTGELFF. The chain has TRBV27 and TRBJ2-2; D might be TRBD2 (5 bases). Trimming pared 3 bases from V and 4 bases from J, leaving 9 bases between. Germline CDR1 MNHEY, CDR2 SMNVEV (reference sequence). The CDR3 runs 14 residues.

The CDR3 DNA is TGTGCCAGCAGCCAGGGTGGTTACCAAGAGACCCAGTACTTC. It translates to CASSQGGYQETQYF. The chain is built from TRBV7-3 and TRBJ2-5; tentative D call: TRBD1 (5 bases). This CDR3 spans 14 amino acids. CDR1 is SGHTA and CDR2 is FQGTGA in the germline V gene. The V and J ends lost 5 bases and 0 bases respectively, with 10 bases between them.

The chain is built from TRBV5-1 and TRBJ1-3; TRBD1 agrees at 7 bases. V trimming: 4 bases; J trimming: 2 bases; junction bases outside the gene matches: 6. The CDR3 is 15 amino acids. Germline assignment: CDR1 SGHRS and CDR2 YFSETQ. The CDR3 is CASSADRAAGNTIYF. As DNA, the CDR3 is TGCGCCAGCAGCGCCGACAGGGCAGCTGGAAACACCATATATTTT.

V usage is TRBV4-1 and J usage is TRBJ2-7, with 8 nucleotides matching TRBD2. V lost 1 base and J lost 4; bases outside the gene matches: 6. The CDR3 length is 15 residues. Looked up from germline, CDR1 is MGHRA and CDR2 is YSYEKL. This CDR3 reads CASSQAAGEVYEQYF. CDR3 bases: TGCGCCAGCAGCCAAGCAGCGGGAGAAGTATACGAGCAGTACTTC.

This clone appeared once. V and J are TRBV5-4 and TRBJ2-5; 14 bases are shared with TRBD2. The CDR3 spans 19 residues. The germline V gene encodes CDR1 SGHNT and CDR2 YYREEE (reference sequence). Unmatched junction bases numbered 13, after V lost 4 bases and J lost 2 bases. The CDR3 nucleotides read TGTGCCAGCAGCCAACCACCGGGACTAGCGGGAGAGGTACAAGAGACCCAGTACTTC. Its translation is CASSQPPGLAGEVQETQYF.

The genes are TRBV14 and TRBJ1-4; TRBD1 is a possible D gene (6 bases). Germline lookup yields CDR1 SGHDN and CDR2 FVKESK. The CDR3 loop spans 14 amino acids. Trimming stripped 6 bases from V and 8 bases from J, with 16 bases between. The CDR3 loop reads CASSRTVGMEKLFF. The CDR3 coding sequence is TGTGCCAGCAGTCGGACAGTGGGTATGGAAAAACTGTTTTTT.

This chain uses TRBV19 with TRBJ1-5, with D hard to call. V was cut by 7 bases and J by 5 bases, with 18 bases left in between. CDR3 length: 15 amino acids. From germline, CDR1 is LNHDA and CDR2 SQIVND (reference sequence). The CDR3 region is CASNPRETGDQPQHF. The CDR3 region has the DNA TGTGCCAGTAACCCTCGGGAAACCGGGGATCAGCCCCAGCATTTT.

J is TRBJ2-7 and V is TRBV28; D is uncertain. The CDR3 is 12 amino acids. The ends were cut back, 2 bases at V and 4 bases at J, with 6 bases in the middle. Germline CDR1 MDHEN, CDR2 SYDVKM. The DNA of the CDR3 is TGTGCCAGCAGTTTAGGCCAATACGAGCAGTACTTC. Amino acids: CASSLGQYEQYF.

The count of this clone is one. J is TRBJ1-4 and V is TRBV28; 9 nucleotides agree with TRBD1. Germline lookup yields CDR1 MDHEN and CDR2 SYDVKM. The V gene end was trimmed by 5 bases and the J gene end by 6 bases; junction bases not matched to a gene: 7. This CDR3 region has 15 residues. The CDR3 DNA follows: TGTGCCAGCAGTAGCCCCCGGGACAGGGATGAAAAACTGTTTTTT. It translates to CASSSPRDRDEKLFF.

This clone was picked up one time. The chain couples TRBV5-1 to TRBJ2-2; TRBD2 matches 8 bases. This CDR3 is 14 amino acids long. The V gene's germline CDR1 is SGHRS and CDR2 YFSETQ. V was pared by 0 bases and J by 7 bases, with 2 bases of the junction left unmatched. The CDR3 DNA reads as TGCGCCAGCAGCTTGGCCGCGGGGGGCGGGGAGCTGTTTTTT. It specifies CASSLAAGGGELFF.

The chain has TRBV4-1 and TRBJ1-2, with 7 bases identical to TRBD1. Germline lookup yields CDR1 MGHRA and CDR2 YSYEKL. This CDR3 is 16 amino acids long. The ends lost 0 bases at V and 3 bases at J; junction bases unmatched: 7. CDR3 loop: CASSQEYLDRYYGYTF. DNA of the CDR3: TGCGCCAGCAGCCAAGAATATTTGGACAGGTACTATGGCTACACCTTC.

This chain connects TRBV9 to TRBJ2-1; TRBD2 aligns across 10 bases. J lost 6 bases, V lost 0 bases, and 9 bases had no gene match. Germline CDR1 is SGDLS and CDR2 is YYNGEE. The CDR3 is 17 amino acids. The chain's CDR3 is CASSVGTGTSDANEQFF. The CDR3 coding sequence is TGTGCCAGCAGCGTAGGGACCGGGACTAGCGACGCCAATGAGCAGTTCTTC.

Here the CDR3 reads CASSSQGLPYEQYF. CDR3 in DNA: TGTGCCAGCAGCTCCCAGGGGCTGCCCTACGAGCAGTACTTC. The chain links TRBV11-3 to TRBJ2-7, with D possibly matching TRBD1 (6 bases). Trimming left V 4 bases short and J 2 bases short, with 12 bases between. Looked up from germline, CDR1 is SGHNT and CDR2 is YENEEA. The CDR3 extends over 14 amino acids. Drawing the rest from reference TRBV11-3 and TRBJ2-7, the complete variable domain is EAGVVQSPRYKIIEKKQPVAFWCNPISGHNTLYWYLQNLGQGPELLIRYENEEAVDDSQLPKDRFSAERLKGVDSTLKIQPAELGDSAVYLCASSSQGLPYEQYFGPGTRLTVT.